This T cell receptor (beta chain) was found in a study of T-cell reconstitution after alpha-beta-depleted transplantation in children. Whole-study results and caveats: Hyperexpanded clones declined; after one year, newly produced T cells mostly supplied diversity.

CDR3 length: 15 amino acids. The V segment lost 5 bases and the J segment 4 bases; nucleotides outside the gene matches: 11. Germline assignment: CDR1 MNHEY and CDR2 SVGAGI. As concerns this clonotype: Its antigen is still unknown.

This sample's TCRbeta library carried unique molecular identifier barcodes. MiXCR was run by TCRdb on the PCR reads, yielding one entry per CDR3 protein. The profile shows about 830,000 distinct CDR3 sequences, around 17% of them singletons. The V and J genes are TRBV6-5 and TRBJ2-7, with TRBD2 matching over 7 bases. Here the sequenced sample was PBMCs, mostly from graft donor cells, taken 360 days after TCRalphabeta/CD19-depleted stem cell transplant. The clonotype comes from a male patient younger than 18 who had a stem cell transplant for acute lymphoblastic leukemia, so the T cells may come from the graft donor. Here the CDR3 reads CASSRGTTGLYEQYF. CDR3 bases: TGTGCCAGCAGTCGAGGGACTACCGGTTTGTACGAGCAGTACTTC.